Sequencing of this T cell receptor (beta chain) was carried out in a study of PD-1 blockade in classical Hodgkin lymphoma. Every patient relapsed after autologous stem cell transplantation, and brentuximab vedotin exposure varied. Whole-study results and caveats: Diversity in CD4+ TCRs, unlike that measured in CD8+ TCRs, had risen significantly by C4D1.

Sequencing used immunoSEQ multiplex PCR; TCRdb keeps in-frame clones, though not all of them. This table holds fewer than 100,000 clones, 89% found once. The table lists this clone with a few counts. What it binds is unknown. This sequence was found in a human donor with classical Hodgkin lymphoma. The sequenced sample was peripheral blood mononuclear cells (PBMCs), obtained at baseline.

CDR3 sequence reads: CASSPRTSGPTYEQYF. CDR3 nucleotides: TGTGCCAGCAGCCCACGGACTAGCGGGCCAACCTACGAGCAGTACTTC. This chain links TRBV11-1 with TRBJ2-7; 11 bases align to TRBD2. The V gene end was trimmed by 5 bases and the J gene end by 2 bases; junction bases not matched to a gene: 8. Germline V gene lookup returns CDR1 SGHAT and CDR2 FQDESV (reference sequence). The CDR3 runs 16 residues.